A selection of T cell receptor beta chains follows, all from one sample in a study of OX40 agonist ivuxolimab in advanced cancers. The protocol was immunoSEQ multiplex PCR, while the TCRdb copy is restricted to in-frame clones and leaves out a portion. The sample contains around 80,000 clones, roughly 89% of which appear only once. The material sequenced was CD4+ or CD8+ T cells sorted from blood, taken in a trial of the OX40 agonist ivuxolimab. All receptors derive from an adult with an advanced solid tumor such as melanoma, head and neck, liver or kidney cancer. CDR3s include the opening cysteine and the closing phenylalanine or tryptophan. A D gene is named only where the DNA matches it firmly. Size tells how often a clone was seen (once, few, many) or the class of an expanded clone, and some rows leave it out.

V: TRBV19; J: TRBJ2-4; size: once; D: -; CDR3: CASSKQGSRNIQYF; DNA: TGTGCCAGTAGTAAACAGGGATCGAGGAACATTCAGTACTTC
V: TRBV30; J: TRBJ1-1; size: few; D: -; CDR3: CAWCGVTEAFF; DNA: TGTGCCTGGTGTGGGGTTACTGAAGCTTTCTTT
V: TRBV9; J: TRBJ1-2; size: -; D: TRBD1; CDR3: CASSPALQGIYGYTF; DNA: TGTGCCAGCAGCCCCGCCTTACAGGGGATCTATGGCTACACCTTC
V: TRBV19; J: TRBJ2-7; size: -; D: -; CDR3: CASSMSGPSDSYEQYF; DNA: TGTGCCAGTAGTATGTCTGGTCCCTCAGACTCCTACGAGCAGTACTTC
V: TRBV10-3; J: TRBJ2-5; size: -; D: -; CDR3: CASGRLGETQYF; DNA: TGTGCCTCCGGGCGGCTTGGAGAGACCCAGTACTTC
V: TRBV6-6; J: TRBJ1-4; size: -; D: -; CDR3: CASTYQLGSGEKLFF; DNA: TGTGCCAGCACCTACCAATTGGGCAGTGGAGAAAAACTGTTTTTT
V: TRBV7-9; J: TRBJ1-4; size: once; D: TRBD1; CDR3: CASSLGTGAKNEKLFF; DNA: TGTGCCAGCAGCTTAGGGACAGGGGCGAAAAATGAAAAACTGTTTTTT
V: TRBV19; J: TRBJ1-2; size: once; D: -; CDR3: CASNYGQSKYGYTF; DNA: TGTGCCAGTAATTACGGACAGTCCAAATATGGCTACACCTTC
V: TRBV29-1; J: TRBJ2-5; size: -; D: TRBD1; CDR3: CSDRQGNQETQYF; DNA: TGCAGCGATCGACAGGGGAATCAAGAGACCCAGTACTTC
V: TRBV14; J: TRBJ1-1; size: -; D: -; CDR3: CASSRNRVGTEAFF; DNA: TGTGCCAGCAGCCGCAACAGGGTAGGCACTGAAGCTTTCTTT
V: TRBV6-5; J: TRBJ2-7; size: -; D: TRBD2; CDR3: CASSYSSTSGYEQYF; DNA: TGTGCCAGCAGTTACTCCTCCACTAGCGGCTACGAGCAGTACTTC
V: TRBV9; J: TRBJ1-3; size: -; D: -; CDR3: CASSVAEGISGNTIYF; DNA: TGTGCCAGCAGCGTAGCAGAGGGCATCTCTGGAAACACCATATATTTT
V: TRBV5-1; J: TRBJ2-1; size: -; D: TRBD1; CDR3: CASSLGQGANNEQFF; DNA: TGCGCCAGCAGCTTAGGACAGGGGGCCAACAATGAGCAGTTCTTC
V: TRBV6-1; J: TRBJ1-6; size: -; D: -; CDR3: CASSESSSYNSPLHF; DNA: TGTGCCAGCAGTGAGTCCAGCTCCTATAATTCACCCCTCCACTTT
V: TRBV14; J: TRBJ1-3; size: -; D: -; CDR3: CASSQFSGSGNTIYF; DNA: TGTGCCAGCAGCCAATTTTCGGGCTCTGGAAACACCATATATTTT
V: TRBV7-9; J: TRBJ2-1; size: -; D: TRBD1; CDR3: CASSPGTGVYNEQFF; DNA: TGTGCCAGCAGCCCCGGGACAGGGGTCTACAATGAGCAGTTCTTC
V: TRBV27; J: TRBJ1-3; size: -; D: -; CDR3: CASSYRPGNTIYF; DNA: TGTGCCAGCAGTTACCGACCTGGAAACACCATATATTTT
V: TRBV7-9; J: TRBJ2-1; size: -; D: TRBD1; CDR3: CASSLWTGANEQFF; DNA: TGTGCCAGCAGCCTTTGGACAGGGGCGAATGAGCAGTTCTTC
V: TRBV6-5; J: TRBJ1-2; size: -; D: -; CDR3: CASSTFGGQDYGYTF; DNA: TGTGCCAGCAGTACCTTTGGGGGGCAAGACTATGGCTACACCTTC
V: TRBV7-6; J: TRBJ2-3; size: -; D: TRBD1; CDR3: CASSLGTGSTDTQYF; DNA: TGTGCCAGCAGCTTGGGGACAGGGAGCACAGATACGCAGTATTTT
V: TRBV5-6; J: TRBJ2-1; size: -; D: TRBD1; CDR3: CASSLGQGAYNEQFF; DNA: TGTGCCAGCAGCTTGGGGCAGGGGGCCTACAATGAGCAGTTCTTC
V: TRBV27; J: TRBJ1-1; size: -; D: TRBD1; CDR3: CASSFLTGGSAEAFF; DNA: TGTGCCAGCAGTTTCTTGACAGGGGGGTCCGCTGAAGCTTTCTTT
V: TRBV10-3; J: TRBJ2-7; size: -; D: -; CDR3: CAISGPVFGFYEQYF; DNA: TGTGCCATCAGTGGACCCGTCTTCGGATTCTACGAGCAGTACTTC
V: TRBV30; J: TRBJ2-3; size: -; D: -; CDR3: CAWSPAGSLNTDTQYF; DNA: TGTGCCTGGAGTCCAGCGGGCTCCCTCAACACAGATACGCAGTATTTT
V: TRBV19; J: TRBJ2-5; size: -; D: TRBD2; CDR3: CASSILPSGLQETQYF; DNA: TGTGCCAGTAGTATCCTGCCTAGCGGCCTACAAGAGACCCAGTACTTC
V: TRBV2; J: TRBJ2-7; size: once; D: -; CDR3: CASSQKRYEQYF; DNA: TGTGCCAGCAGTCAGAAGCGTTACGAGCAGTACTTC
V: TRBV5-1; J: TRBJ2-3; size: -; D: -; CDR3: CASSAGQGGSGDTQYF; DNA: TGCGCCAGCAGCGCAGGACAGGGAGGGAGCGGGGATACGCAGTATTTT
V: TRBV7-6; J: TRBJ2-7; size: -; D: -; CDR3: CASSSRGSYSSYEQYF; DNA: TGTGCCAGCAGTTCCAGGGGATCCTACAGCTCCTACGAGCAGTACTTC
V: TRBV5-5; J: TRBJ1-3; size: -; D: TRBD1; CDR3: CASSLIGQDSGNTIYF; DNA: TGTGCCAGCAGCTTGATTGGACAGGACTCTGGAAACACCATATATTTT
V: TRBV19; J: TRBJ2-5; size: -; D: TRBD2; CDR3: CASSRLTSGSTVTQYF; DNA: TGTGCCAGTAGTCGTCTGACTAGCGGGAGTACAGTGACCCAGTACTTC
V: TRBV9; J: TRBJ1-3; size: few; D: -; CDR3: CASSLGQGLTSGNTIYF; DNA: TGTGCCAGCAGCCTGGGGCAGGGGCTAACCTCTGGAAACACCATATATTTT
V: TRBV6-6; J: TRBJ2-7; size: -; D: TRBD2; CDR3: CASSYSLAGSNYEQYF; DNA: TGTGCCAGCAGTTACTCTTTAGCGGGGTCGAACTACGAGCAGTACTTC
V: TRBV29-1; J: TRBJ2-1; size: -; D: -; CDR3: CSVGTGRSSYNEQFF; DNA: TGCAGCGTTGGTACAGGGAGAAGCTCCTACAATGAGCAGTTCTTC
V: TRBV11-2; J: TRBJ2-5; size: -; D: -; CDR3: CASSLDRETQYF; DNA: TGTGCCAGCAGCTTAGATAGGGAGACCCAGTACTTC
V: TRBV7-9; J: TRBJ1-2; size: -; D: TRBD1; CDR3: CASSLGTGGAGNYGYTF; DNA: TGTGCCAGCAGCTTAGGGACAGGGGGCGCAGGGAACTATGGCTACACCTTC
V: TRBV25-1; J: TRBJ2-3; size: -; D: -; CDR3: CASSPHLGKSGTDTQYF; DNA: TGTGCCAGCAGTCCCCACCTCGGGAAATCCGGGACAGATACGCAGTATTTT
V: TRBV5-1; J: TRBJ2-5; size: -; D: -; CDR3: CASSLDTPAETQYF; DNA: TGCGCCAGCAGCTTGGATACCCCGGCAGAGACCCAGTACTTC
V: TRBV29-1; J: TRBJ2-1; size: -; D: -; CDR3: CSVFPDPASYNEQFF; DNA: TGCAGCGTCTTTCCAGACCCTGCCTCCTACAATGAGCAGTTCTTC
V: TRBV25-1; J: TRBJ2-1; size: -; D: TRBD2; CDR3: CASSKSGTSEQFF; DNA: TGTGCCAGCAGTAAATCAGGGACTAGTGAGCAGTTCTTC
V: TRBV11-2; J: TRBJ2-5; size: -; D: TRBD2; CDR3: CASSQRLAGTFQETQYF; DNA: TGTGCCAGCAGCCAGCGACTAGCGGGGACCTTCCAAGAGACCCAGTACTTC
V: TRBV6-6; J: TRBJ2-3; size: -; D: -; CDR3: CASSSRTDTQYF; DNA: TGTGCCAGCAGTTCCCGGACAGATACGCAGTATTTT